The 21 T cell receptor beta chains given below trace back to one sample, sequenced in a study of Ad26.COV2.S vaccination and SARS-CoV-2 variants. Sequencing was performed with immunoSEQ multiplex PCR; in TCRdb, only in-frame clones are kept and a portion is missing. The sample holds around 86,000 clones, approximately 82% seen once. The starting material was peripheral blood, obtained after recovery from COVID-19. These receptors were taken from a human donor who had recovered from COVID-19.

V gene TRBV28 combines with J gene TRBJ1-2, with D hard to call. The CDR3 is made up of 15 amino acids. Deletions cut 5 bases from V and 3 bases from J, with 16 bases between. Germline V CDR1 and CDR2: MDHEN, SYDVKM. The CDR3 nucleotides are TGTGCCAGCAGTGACGTATCCAGACCCTACTATGGCTACACCTTC. Translating it yields CASSDVSRPYYGYTF.

The V gene is TRBV19, the J gene TRBJ2-2, with TRBD1 identical over 7 bases. V lost 6 bases, J lost 0 bases, and 10 bases stayed unmatched. Germline CDR1 is LNHDA and CDR2 is SQIVND (reference sequence). CDR3 length: 17 amino acids. CDR3 residues: CASSYWPGGANTGELFF. Here the CDR3 DNA reads TGTGCCAGTAGCTATTGGCCAGGGGGTGCGAACACCGGGGAGCTGTTTTTT.

In this sample, this clone turned up once. The chain couples TRBV27 to TRBJ2-1, with D unresolved. V dropped 4 bases and J dropped 6 bases, with 7 bases sitting between them. Germline V CDR1 and CDR2: MNHEY, SMNVEV (reference sequence). The CDR3 extends over 12 amino acids. Written as DNA, the CDR3 is TGTGCCAGCAGTTCAGTAGTCAATGAGCAGTTCTTC. It translates to CASSSVVNEQFF.

This sequence joins TRBV14 and TRBJ1-6, with D possibly being TRBD1 (6 bases). The V end was cut by 3 bases, the J end by 7 bases, with 10 bases between. The germline V gene encodes CDR1 SGHDN and CDR2 FVKESK. The length of the CDR3 is 14 residues. CDR3 residues: CASSHSGENSPLHF. CDR3 nucleotide sequence: TGTGCCAGCAGCCACTCAGGGGAAAATTCACCCCTCCACTTT.

This clone came up once. The rearrangement uses TRBV7-9 and TRBJ1-1; tentatively, D is TRBD1 (5 bases). Deletions cut 5 bases from V and 11 bases from J, with 27 bases between. The CDR3 contains 16 residues. The V gene's germline CDR1 is SEHNR and CDR2 FQNEAQ (reference sequence). DNA of the CDR3: TGTGCCAGCAGCGCCTGGGCCCTGGCCAGGGAGGGTGGGGCTTTCTTT. This sequence encodes CASSAWALAREGGAFF.

This chain joins TRBV28 and TRBJ2-7; D ambiguous. With 2 bases removed from V and 3 bases from J, the gap between germline ends came to 8 bases. The CDR3 spans 13 residues. Germline-derived CDR1 and CDR2 are MDHEN and SYDVKM. CDR3 DNA sequence: TGTGCCAGCAGTTTACTCCGCATCTACGAGCAGTACTTC. It specifies CASSLLRIYEQYF.

The chain couples TRBV28 to TRBJ1-2; D unclear. Germline V gives CDR1 MDHEN, CDR2 SYDVKM. V was trimmed by 5 bases and J by 1 base, leaving 14 bases between them. This CDR3 has 15 residues. CDR3 sequence: CASSLGSQINYGYTF. The DNA for the CDR3 is TGTGCCAGCAGTCTAGGCTCACAAATTAACTATGGCTACACCTTC.

The chain carries TRBV19 and TRBJ2-3, with D maybe TRBD2 (5 bases). V shed 7 bases and J shed 0 bases, with 11 bases lying between them. There are 14 residues in the CDR3. CDR1 is LNHDA and CDR2 is SQIVND in the germline V gene (reference sequence). The CDR3 nucleotides read TGTGCCAGTAAGGACTGGGCTAGCACAGATACGCAGTATTTT. Translation gives CASKDWASTDTQYF.

V is TRBV18 and J is TRBJ2-1; 8 bases match TRBD2. Germline V gives CDR1 KGHSH, CDR2 LQKENI. The V and J ends lost 1 base and 0 bases, in that order; junction bases with no gene match: 2. The CDR3 loop spans 16 amino acids. This chain's CDR3 is CASSPLAGRSYNEQFF. The DNA for the CDR3 is TGTGCCAGCTCACCACTAGCGGGGCGCTCCTACAATGAGCAGTTCTTC.

The chain joins TRBV7-2 to TRBJ2-2; D gene ambiguous. V was shortened by 7 bases and J by 4 bases, with 19 bases between the two germline ends. The CDR3 length is 16 residues. Germline CDR1 reads SGHTA; CDR2 reads FQGNSA. CDR3 in amino acids: CASTPPKLGPTGELFF. DNA of the CDR3: TGTGCCAGCACCCCCCCGAAGCTAGGGCCCACCGGGGAGCTGTTTTTT.

The chain employs TRBV28 and TRBJ1-1; the D is unclear. V was clipped by 5 bases and J by 3 bases, with 7 bases between them. Germline V gives CDR1 MDHEN, CDR2 SYDVKM. The CDR3 totals 12 residues. CDR3 loop: CASSKPDTEAFF. The CDR3 DNA follows: TGTGCCAGCAGTAAACCGGACACTGAAGCTTTCTTT.

The CDR3 loop reads CASSNSGGSPLHF. The CDR3 nucleotides are TGCGCCAGCAGCAATTCTGGGGGATCACCCCTCCACTTT. This chain uses TRBV10-1 with TRBJ1-6, with a possible D match to TRBD1 (5 bases). The germline V gene encodes CDR1 WNHNN and CDR2 SYGVQD (reference sequence). The CDR3 covers 13 residues. V lost 6 bases, J lost 10 bases, and 13 bases lay in between.

The chain carries TRBV5-8 and TRBJ1-2, with D tentatively TRBD1 (5 bases). Trimming removed 7 bases from V and 6 bases from J, with 16 bases in between. In germline, CDR1 is SGHTS, CDR2 YDEGEE. CDR3 size: 13 residues. The CDR3 is CASGGHRGDGYTF. The CDR3 DNA follows: TGTGCCAGCGGAGGGCATCGGGGGGATGGCTACACCTTC.

The chain uses TRBV11-2 and TRBJ2-2; D is possibly TRBD2 (5 bases). Germline CDR1 and CDR2: SGHAT and FQNNGV. Trimming removed 5 bases from V and 0 bases from J, with 10 bases in between. The CDR3 has 15 residues. CDR3 sequence reads: CASSVSGTNTGELFF. The DNA of the CDR3 is TGTGCCAGCAGCGTATCCGGGACGAACACCGGGGAGCTGTTTTTT.

The chain combines TRBV5-4 with TRBJ2-3, with 7 positions matching TRBD1. This CDR3 contains 15 residues. Germline CDR1 is SGHNT and CDR2 is YYREEE (reference sequence). Unmatched junction bases numbered 5, after V lost 3 bases and J lost 1 base. The CDR3 sequence: CASSSNTGGTDTQYF. CDR3 sequence (DNA): TGTGCCAGCAGCTCCAACACAGGGGGCACAGATACGCAGTATTTT. The full variable domain, in which reference TRBV5-4 and TRBJ2-3 provide the parts outside the CDR3, is ETGVTQSPTHLIKTRGQQVTLRCSSQSGHNTVSWYQQALGQGPQFIFQYYREEENGRGNFPPRFSGLQFPNYSSELNVNALELDDSALYLCASSSNTGGTDTQYFGPGTRLTVL.

V and J are TRBV27 and TRBJ2-3; D possibly corresponds to TRBD2 (5 bases). Deletions cut 5 bases from V and 11 bases from J, with 14 bases between. CDR1 is MNHEY, CDR2 SMNVEV, per germline (reference sequence). The CDR3 spans 12 residues. The CDR3 region has the DNA TGTGCCAGCAGTCAACTAGGTGTAAGGCAGTATTTT. This translates into CASSQLGVRQYF.

This sequence joins TRBV27 and TRBJ2-3, with D maybe TRBD2 (5 bases). Germline V gene lookup returns CDR1 MNHEY and CDR2 SMNVEV (reference sequence). The CDR3 sequence is 14 residues long. Between the trimmed V and J ends, which lost 5 bases and 2 bases, there was a span of 11 bases. In DNA form, the CDR3 reads TGTGCCAGCAGTGGGTCCCGGGACACAGATACGCAGTATTTT. Its translation is CASSGSRDTDTQYF.

The chain joins TRBV29-1 to TRBJ1-2; TRBD1 might be the D (5 bases). Germline lookup yields CDR1 SQVTM and CDR2 ANQGSEA. CDR3 length: 13 residues. Between the trimmed V and J ends, which lost 6 bases and 2 bases, there was a span of 13 bases. CDR3 in amino acids: CSVAEGTNYGYTF. The CDR3 coding sequence is TGCAGCGTGGCCGAAGGGACCAACTATGGCTACACCTTC.

The chain couples TRBV29-1 to TRBJ1-1; no firm D call. The CDR3 has 10 amino acids. Germline V lookup: CDR1 SQVTM, CDR2 ANQGSEA. V lost 7 bases and J lost 4, with 7 bases in between. This chain's CDR3 is CSASPTEAFF. The CDR3 DNA sequence: TGCAGCGCTAGTCCCACTGAAGCTTTCTTT.

The V call is TRBV11-2, the J call TRBJ1-2; weak D call: TRBD1 (5 bases). The CDR3 is 15 residues long. Trimming cost V 0 bases and J 1 base, with 9 bases left between them. The germline CDR1 and CDR2 sequences are SGHAT and FQNNGV. Here the CDR3 DNA reads TGTGCCAGCAGCTTAGATAGCGGGGGTAACTATGGCTACACCTTC. Translated: CASSLDSGGNYGYTF.

V usage is TRBV27 and J usage is TRBJ1-3, with unresolved D. Per germline, CDR1 MNHEY and CDR2 SMNVEV (reference sequence). Trimming took off 2 bases at V and 0 bases at J, with 5 bases between the two ends. The CDR3 is made up of 14 amino acids. The CDR3 nucleotides read TGTGCCAGCAGTTTACGGGGCTCTGGAAACACCATATATTTT. This translates into CASSLRGSGNTIYF.